This T cell receptor (beta chain) appears in the sequencing data of a study of CD8 T cells in Susac syndrome. V shed 5 bases and J shed 2 bases, with 6 bases lying between them. Germline lookup yields CDR1 SEHNR and CDR2 FQNEAQ (reference sequence). CDR3 length: 12 amino acids. A quantity of about 0.5 to 1 ug RNA underwent reverse transcription using random hexamers. Each CDR3 protein gets one entry after TCRdb re-called the immunoSEQ multiplex PCR reads with MiXCR. This table has approximately 140,000 distinct CDR3 sequences, roughly 94% appearing once. The sample consisted of CD8+ T cells from PBMCs. The clonotype was recovered from a human donor in good health. The V gene is TRBV7-9, the J gene TRBJ2-5, with D uncertain. Here the CDR3 DNA reads TGTGCCAGCAGCCCTCTACAAGAGACCCAGTACTTC. Protein sequence: CASSPLQETQYF.